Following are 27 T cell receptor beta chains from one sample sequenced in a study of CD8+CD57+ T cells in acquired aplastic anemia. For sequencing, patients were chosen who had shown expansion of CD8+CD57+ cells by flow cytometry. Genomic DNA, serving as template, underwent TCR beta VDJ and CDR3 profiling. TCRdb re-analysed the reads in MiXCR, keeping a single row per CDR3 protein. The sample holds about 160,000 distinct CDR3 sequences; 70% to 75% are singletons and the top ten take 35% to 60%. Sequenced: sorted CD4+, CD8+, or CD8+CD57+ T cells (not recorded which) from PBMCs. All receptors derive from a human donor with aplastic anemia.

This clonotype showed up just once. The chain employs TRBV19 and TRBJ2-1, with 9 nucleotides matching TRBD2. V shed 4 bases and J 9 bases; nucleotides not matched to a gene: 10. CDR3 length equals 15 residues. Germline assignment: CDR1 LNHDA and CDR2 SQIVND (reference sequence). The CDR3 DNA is TGTGCCAGTAGTACGACCCCCGCGGGAGGGGTTGAGCAGTTCTTC. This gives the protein CASSTTPAGGVEQFF.

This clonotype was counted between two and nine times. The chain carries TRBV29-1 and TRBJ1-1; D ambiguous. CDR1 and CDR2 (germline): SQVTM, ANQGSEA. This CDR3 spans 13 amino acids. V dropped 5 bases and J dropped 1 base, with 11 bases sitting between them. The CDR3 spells CSVKTATNTEAFF. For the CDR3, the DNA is TGCAGCGTTAAGACCGCTACGAACACTGAAGCTTTCTTT.

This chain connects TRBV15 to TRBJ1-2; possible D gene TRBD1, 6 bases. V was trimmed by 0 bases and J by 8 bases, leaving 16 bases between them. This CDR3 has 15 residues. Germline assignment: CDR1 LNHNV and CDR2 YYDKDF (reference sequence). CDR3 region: CATSRDRGGGRGYTF. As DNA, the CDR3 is TGTGCCACCAGCAGAGATCGGGGAGGGGGTAGGGGCTACACCTTC. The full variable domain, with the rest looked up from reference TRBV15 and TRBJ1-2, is DAMVIQNPRYQVTQFGKPVTLSCSQTLNHNVMYWYQQKSSQAPKLLFHYYDKDFNNEADTPDNFQSRRPNTSFCFLDIRSPGLGDTAMYLCATSRDRGGGRGYTFGSGTRLTVV.

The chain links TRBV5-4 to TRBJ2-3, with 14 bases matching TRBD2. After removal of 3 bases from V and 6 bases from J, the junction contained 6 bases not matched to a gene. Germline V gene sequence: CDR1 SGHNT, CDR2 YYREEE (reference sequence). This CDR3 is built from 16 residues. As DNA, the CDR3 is TGTGCCAGCAGCTGGGGGACTAGCGGGGGTCCGGATACGCAGTATTTT. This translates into CASSWGTSGGPDTQYF.

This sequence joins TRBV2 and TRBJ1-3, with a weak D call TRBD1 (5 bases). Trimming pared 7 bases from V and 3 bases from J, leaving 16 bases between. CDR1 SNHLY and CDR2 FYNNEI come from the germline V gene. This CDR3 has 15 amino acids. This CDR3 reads CASIPDSFYGNTIYF. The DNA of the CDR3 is TGTGCCAGCATACCAGACAGCTTTTATGGAAACACCATATATTTT.

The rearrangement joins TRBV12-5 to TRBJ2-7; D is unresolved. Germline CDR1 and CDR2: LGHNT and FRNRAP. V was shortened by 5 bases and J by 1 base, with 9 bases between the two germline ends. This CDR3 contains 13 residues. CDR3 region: CASGTDKSYEQYF. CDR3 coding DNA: TGTGCTAGTGGTACCGACAAGTCCTACGAGCAGTACTTC.

The CDR3 DNA follows: TGCAGTGTCCTTGGACAGGGGAGCTCCTACGAGCATTTT. Its protein product is CSVLGQGSSYEHF. The J gene is TRBJ1-5, the V gene TRBV20-1, with 9 nucleotides matching TRBD1. After removal of 7 bases from V and 14 bases from J, the junction contained 15 bases not matched to a gene. Per the germline V gene, CDR1 is DFQATT and CDR2 is SNEGSKA (reference sequence). The CDR3 spans 13 residues.

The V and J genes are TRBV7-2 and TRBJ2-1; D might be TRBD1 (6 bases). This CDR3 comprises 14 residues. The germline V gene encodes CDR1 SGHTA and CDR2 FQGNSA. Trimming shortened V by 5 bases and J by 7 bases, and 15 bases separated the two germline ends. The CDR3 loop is CASSLRTGWNEQFF. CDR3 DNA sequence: TGTGCCAGCAGCCTCCGCACAGGGTGGAATGAGCAGTTCTTC.

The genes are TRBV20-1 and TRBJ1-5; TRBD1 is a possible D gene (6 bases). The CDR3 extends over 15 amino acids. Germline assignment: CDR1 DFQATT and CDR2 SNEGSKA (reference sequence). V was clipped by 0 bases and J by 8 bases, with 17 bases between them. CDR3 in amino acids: CSAREARGGNKPQHF. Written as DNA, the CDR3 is TGCAGTGCTAGAGAGGCCAGGGGAGGGAACAAGCCCCAGCATTTT.

CDR3 nucleotide sequence: TGCAGCGTTCTCCAAGGGAGCGGGACCCAGTACTTC. This encodes CSVLQGSGTQYF. V and J are TRBV29-1 and TRBJ2-5; tentative D call: TRBD2 (5 bases). The CDR3 covers 12 residues. CDR1 and CDR2 (germline): SQVTM, ANQGSEA. The ends were cut back, 5 bases at V and 7 bases at J, with 14 bases in the middle.

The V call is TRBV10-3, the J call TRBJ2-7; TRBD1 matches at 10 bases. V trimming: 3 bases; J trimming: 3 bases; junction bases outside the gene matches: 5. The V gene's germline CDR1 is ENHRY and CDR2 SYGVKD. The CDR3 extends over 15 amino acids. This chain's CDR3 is CAISDPGQGIYEQYF. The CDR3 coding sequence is TGTGCCATCAGTGATCCGGGACAGGGGATCTACGAGCAGTACTTC.

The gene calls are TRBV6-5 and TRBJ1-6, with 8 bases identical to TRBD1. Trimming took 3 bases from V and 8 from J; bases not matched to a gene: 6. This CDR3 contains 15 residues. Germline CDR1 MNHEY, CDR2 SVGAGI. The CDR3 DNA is TGTGCCAGCAGTTATTGGGACAGGACTGATTCACCCCTCCACTTT. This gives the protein CASSYWDRTDSPLHF.

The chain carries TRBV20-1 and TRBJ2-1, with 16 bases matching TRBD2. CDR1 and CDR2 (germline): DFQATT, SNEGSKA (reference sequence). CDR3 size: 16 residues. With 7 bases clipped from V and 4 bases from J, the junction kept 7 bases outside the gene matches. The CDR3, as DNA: TGCAGTGGAGGGACTAGCGGGAGGGCGAGGTACAATGAGCAGTTCTTC. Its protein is CSGGTSGRARYNEQFF.

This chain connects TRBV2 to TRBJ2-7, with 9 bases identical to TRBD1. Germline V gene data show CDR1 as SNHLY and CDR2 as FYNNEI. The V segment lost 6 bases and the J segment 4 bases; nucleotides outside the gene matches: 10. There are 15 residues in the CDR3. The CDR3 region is CASSPRGTGWYEQYF. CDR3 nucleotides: TGTGCCAGCAGCCCCAGGGGGACAGGGTGGTACGAGCAGTACTTC.

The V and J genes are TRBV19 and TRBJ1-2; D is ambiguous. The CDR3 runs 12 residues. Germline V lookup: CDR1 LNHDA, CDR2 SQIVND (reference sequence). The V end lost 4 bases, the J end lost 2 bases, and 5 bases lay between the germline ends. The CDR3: CASSTNNYGYTF. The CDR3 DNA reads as TGTGCCAGTAGTACCAACAACTATGGCTACACCTTC.

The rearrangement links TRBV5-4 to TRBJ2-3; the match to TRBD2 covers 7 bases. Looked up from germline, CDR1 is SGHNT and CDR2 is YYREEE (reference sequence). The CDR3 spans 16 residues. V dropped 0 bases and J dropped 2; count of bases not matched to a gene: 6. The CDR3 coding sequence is TGTGCCAGCAGCTTGGGGGCTAGCGGCTACACAGATACGCAGTATTTT. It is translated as CASSLGASGYTDTQYF.

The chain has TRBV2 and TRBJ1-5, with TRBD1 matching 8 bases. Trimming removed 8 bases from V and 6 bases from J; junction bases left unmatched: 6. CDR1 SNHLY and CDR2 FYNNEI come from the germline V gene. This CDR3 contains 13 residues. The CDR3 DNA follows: TGTGCCAGCCTCGGACAGGGTACTCAGCCCCAGCATTTT. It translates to CASLGQGTQPQHF.

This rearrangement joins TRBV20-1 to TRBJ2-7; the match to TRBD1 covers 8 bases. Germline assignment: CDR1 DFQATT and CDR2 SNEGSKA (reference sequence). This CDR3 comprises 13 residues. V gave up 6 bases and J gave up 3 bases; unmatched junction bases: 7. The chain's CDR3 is CSATTGVVYEQYF. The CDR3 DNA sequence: TGCAGTGCGACGACAGGGGTGGTCTACGAGCAGTACTTC.

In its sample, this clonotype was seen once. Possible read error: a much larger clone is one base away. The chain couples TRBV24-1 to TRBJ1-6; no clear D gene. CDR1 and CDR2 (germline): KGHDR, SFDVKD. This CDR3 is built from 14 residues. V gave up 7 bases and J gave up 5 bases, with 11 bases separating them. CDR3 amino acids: CATSPGRDNSPLHF. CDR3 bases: TGTGCCACCAGCCCCGGACGGGATAATTCACCCCTCCACTTT.

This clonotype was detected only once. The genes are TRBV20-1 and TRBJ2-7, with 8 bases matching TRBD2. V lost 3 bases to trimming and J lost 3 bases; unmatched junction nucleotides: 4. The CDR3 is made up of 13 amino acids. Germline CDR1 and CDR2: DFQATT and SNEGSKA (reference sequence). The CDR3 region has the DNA TGCAGTGCTAGCGGGAGGGTAGTCTACGAGCAGTACTTC. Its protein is CSASGRVVYEQYF.

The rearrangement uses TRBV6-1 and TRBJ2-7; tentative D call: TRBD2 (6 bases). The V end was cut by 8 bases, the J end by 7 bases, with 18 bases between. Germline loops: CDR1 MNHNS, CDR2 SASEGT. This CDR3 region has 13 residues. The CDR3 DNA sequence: TGTGCCAGCCGCCGGGGGAGGTCTGGAGAGCAGTACTTC. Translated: CASRRGRSGEQYF.

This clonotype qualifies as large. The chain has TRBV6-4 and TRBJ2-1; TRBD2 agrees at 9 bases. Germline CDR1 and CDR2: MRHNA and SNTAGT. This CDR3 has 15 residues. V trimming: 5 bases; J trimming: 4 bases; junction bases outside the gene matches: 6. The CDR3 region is CASSSGGGEYNEQFF. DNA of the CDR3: TGTGCCAGCAGTAGTGGCGGGGGGGAATACAATGAGCAGTTCTTC.

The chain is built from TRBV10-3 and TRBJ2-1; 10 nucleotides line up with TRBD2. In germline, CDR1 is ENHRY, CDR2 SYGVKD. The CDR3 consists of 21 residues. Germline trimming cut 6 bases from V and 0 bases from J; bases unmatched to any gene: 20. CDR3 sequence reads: CAIRGGEGASGSTSSYNEQFF. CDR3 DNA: TGTGCCATCAGGGGTGGTGAAGGTGCTAGCGGGAGTACAAGCTCCTACAATGAGCAGTTCTTC.

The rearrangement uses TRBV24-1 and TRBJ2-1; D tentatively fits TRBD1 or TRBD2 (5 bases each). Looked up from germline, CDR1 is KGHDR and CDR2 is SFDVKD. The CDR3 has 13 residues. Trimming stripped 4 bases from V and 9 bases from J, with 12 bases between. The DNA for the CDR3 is TGTGCCACCAGTGAACCCTACGGGGCTGAGCAGTTCTTC. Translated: CATSEPYGAEQFF.

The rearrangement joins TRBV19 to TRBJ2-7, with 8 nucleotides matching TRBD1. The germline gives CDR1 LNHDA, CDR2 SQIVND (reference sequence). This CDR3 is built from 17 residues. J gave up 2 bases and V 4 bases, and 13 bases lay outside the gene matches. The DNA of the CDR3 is TGTGCCAGTAGTAAACCACCCTCCAGGACAGGGCCCTACGAGCAGTACTTC. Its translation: CASSKPPSRTGPYEQYF.

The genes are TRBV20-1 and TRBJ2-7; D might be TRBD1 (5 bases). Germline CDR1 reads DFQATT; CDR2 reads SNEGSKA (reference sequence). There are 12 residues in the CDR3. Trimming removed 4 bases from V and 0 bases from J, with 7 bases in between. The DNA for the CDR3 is TGCAGTGCTATGACAGACTCCTACGAGCAGTACTTC. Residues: CSAMTDSYEQYF.

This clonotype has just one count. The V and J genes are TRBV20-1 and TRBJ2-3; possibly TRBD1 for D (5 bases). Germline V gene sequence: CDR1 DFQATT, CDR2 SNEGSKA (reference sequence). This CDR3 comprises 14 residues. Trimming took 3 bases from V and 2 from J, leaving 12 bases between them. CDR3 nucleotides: TGCAGTGCTAGGCAGGGCCCTCCCACAGATACGCAGTATTTT. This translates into CSARQGPPTDTQYF.